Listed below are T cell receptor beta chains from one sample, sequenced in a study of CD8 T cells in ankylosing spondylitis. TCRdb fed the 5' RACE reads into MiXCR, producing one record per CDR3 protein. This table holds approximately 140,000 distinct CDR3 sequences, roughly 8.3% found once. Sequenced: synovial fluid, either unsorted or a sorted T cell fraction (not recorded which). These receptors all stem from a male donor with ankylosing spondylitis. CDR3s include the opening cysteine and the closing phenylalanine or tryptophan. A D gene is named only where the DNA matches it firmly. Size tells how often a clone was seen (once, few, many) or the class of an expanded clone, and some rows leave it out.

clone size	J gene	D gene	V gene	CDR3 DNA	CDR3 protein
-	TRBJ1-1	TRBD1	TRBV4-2	TGTGCCAGCAGCCAAGGGAAGGACAGGAGGAACACTGAAGCTTTCTTT	CASSQGKDRRNTEAFF
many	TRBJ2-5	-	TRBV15	TGTGCCACCAGCATAGATCCTCAAGAGACCCAGTACTTC	CATSIDPQETQYF
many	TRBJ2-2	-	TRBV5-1	TGCGCCAGCAGCTGGGGGTCCTCCACCGGGGAGCTGTTTTTT	CASSWGSSTGELFF
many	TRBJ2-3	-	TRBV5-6	TGTGCCAGCAGCTTGGTGCCCGCGGGGCCTAATTTAAATACGCAGTATTTT	CASSLVPAGPNLNTQYF
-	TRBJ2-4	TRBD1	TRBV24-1	TGTGGCACCAGTGATCTCCCGGGGACAGGGACCAAAAACATTCAGTACTTC	CGTSDLPGTGTKNIQYF
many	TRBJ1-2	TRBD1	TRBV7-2	TGTGCCAGCAGCTTAGCGGCAGGGGGTGGCTACACCTTC	CASSLAAGGGYTF
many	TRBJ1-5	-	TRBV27	TGTGCCAGCAGTTTTCGGGATTCCCATCAGCCCCAGCATTTT	CASSFRDSHQPQHF
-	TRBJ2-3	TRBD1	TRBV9	TGTGCCAGCAGCGTAGTGGGGTTGGGACAGGGGACAGATACGCAGTATTTT	CASSVVGLGQGTDTQYF
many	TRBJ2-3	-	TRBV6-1	TGTGCCGCTCGGGATTCCACAGATACGCAGTATTTT	CAARDSTDTQYF
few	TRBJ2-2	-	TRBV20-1	TGCAGTGCTAGAGAGGTTCAACTTAATGGGGAGCTGTTTTTT	CSAREVQLNGELFF
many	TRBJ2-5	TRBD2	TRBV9	TGTGCCAGCAGCCCCAGGACTAGCGGAACAGAGACCCAGTACTTC	CASSPRTSGTETQYF
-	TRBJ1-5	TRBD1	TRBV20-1	TGCAGTGCTGCCCCCCGGACAGGGGGCGATCAGCCCCAGCATTTT	CSAAPRTGGDQPQHF
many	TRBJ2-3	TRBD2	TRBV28	TGTGCCAGCAGACAAGCGGGAAGCACAGATACGCAGTATTTT	CASRQAGSTDTQYF
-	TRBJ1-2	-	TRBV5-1	TGCGCCAGCAGCCCCGGACGGCGAGGCTACACCTTC	CASSPGRRGYTF
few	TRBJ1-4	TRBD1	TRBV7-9	TGTGCCAGCAGCTTAGAAGGACAGGCCGGGCAGGACGAAAAACTGTTTTTT	CASSLEGQAGQDEKLFF
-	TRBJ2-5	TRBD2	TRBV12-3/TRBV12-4	TGTGCCAGCAGTGAGACTAGCGGACTGTCGGAGACCCAGTACTTC	CASSETSGLSETQYF
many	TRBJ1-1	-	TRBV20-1	TGCAGTGCTAGGCTTCGAGACGCTGAAGCTTTCTTT	CSARLRDAEAFF